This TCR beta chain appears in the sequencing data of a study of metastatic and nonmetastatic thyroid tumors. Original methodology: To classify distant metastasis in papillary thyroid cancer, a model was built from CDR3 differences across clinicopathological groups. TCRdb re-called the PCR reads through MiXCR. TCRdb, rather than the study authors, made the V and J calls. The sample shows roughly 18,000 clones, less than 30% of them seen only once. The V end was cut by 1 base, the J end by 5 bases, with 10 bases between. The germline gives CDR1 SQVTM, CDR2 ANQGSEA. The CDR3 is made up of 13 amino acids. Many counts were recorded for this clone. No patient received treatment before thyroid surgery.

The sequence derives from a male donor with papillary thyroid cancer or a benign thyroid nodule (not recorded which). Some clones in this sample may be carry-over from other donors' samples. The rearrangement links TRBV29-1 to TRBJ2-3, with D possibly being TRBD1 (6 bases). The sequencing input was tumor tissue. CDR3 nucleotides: TGCAGCGTTGAAGTGGGCAGGGGAGATACGCAGTATTTT. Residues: CSVEVGRGDTQYF.